Shown below are 13 T cell receptor beta chains from a single sample sequenced in a study of blood T cell repertoires in COVID-19. Profiled with immunoSEQ multiplex PCR; TCRdb holds only in-frame clones, not every one. Found here are around 260,000 clones, around 87% of them singletons; the top ten hold over 2%. Sequencing was performed on peripheral blood. The receptors were sampled from a woman aged 45 to 65 with acute or convalescent COVID-19.

This chain uses TRBV14 with TRBJ2-3; TRBD2 agrees at 7 bases. Germline assignment: CDR1 SGHDN and CDR2 FVKESK. With 0 bases clipped from V and 4 bases from J, the junction kept 16 bases outside the gene matches. CDR3 size: 19 residues. The CDR3 sequence is CASSQDFRTSGLRADTQYF. Here the CDR3 DNA reads TGTGCCAGCAGCCAAGATTTCCGGACTAGTGGTTTGCGTGCAGATACGCAGTATTTT.

The chain couples TRBV4-1 to TRBJ2-1; 14 bases align to TRBD2. The CDR3 runs 15 residues. The V gene's germline CDR1 is MGHRA and CDR2 YSYEKL. J was trimmed by 7 bases and V by 8 bases; bases with no gene match: 7. The CDR3 region is CASRRGLAGVNEQFF. CDR3 DNA sequence: TGCGCCAGCCGACGGGGACTAGCGGGAGTGAATGAGCAGTTCTTC.

This chain links TRBV28 with TRBJ1-5, with a weak D call TRBD1 (5 bases). Germline V gene lookup returns CDR1 MDHEN and CDR2 SYDVKM. Deletions cut 2 bases from V and 0 bases from J, with 14 bases between. The CDR3 totals 17 residues. The CDR3, as DNA: TGTGCCAGCAGTTTAGTAGAGCAGGGCTATAGCAATCAGCCCCAGCATTTT. Protein: CASSLVEQGYSNQPQHF.

The genes are TRBV5-1 and TRBJ2-5; 9 bases map to TRBD1. Germline lookup yields CDR1 SGHRS and CDR2 YFSETQ. The trim removed 4 bases at V and 0 bases at J, leaving 16 bases unmatched. The CDR3 has 19 residues. DNA of the CDR3: TGCGCCAGCAGCCCGACGCTCTTAACGGGACAGGGCTACCAAGAGACCCAGTACTTC. It translates to CASSPTLLTGQGYQETQYF. The whole variable domain, remainder taken from reference TRBV5-1 and TRBJ2-5, is KAGVTQTPRYLIKTRGQQVTLSCSPISGHRSVSWYQQTPGQGLQFLFEYFSETQRNKGNFPGRFSGRQFSNSRSEMNVSTLELGDSALYLCASSPTLLTGQGYQETQYFGPGTRLLVL.

The chain's CDR3 is CASSLWTSGVYEQFF. CDR3 bases: TGTGCCAGCAGCTTATGGACTAGCGGGGTCTATGAGCAGTTCTTC. This rearrangement joins TRBV7-2 to TRBJ2-1; 12 bases map to TRBD2. The CDR3 consists of 15 residues. V dropped 2 bases and J dropped 8; count of bases not matched to a gene: 4. The germline gives CDR1 SGHTA, CDR2 FQGNSA.

The chain links TRBV11-2 to TRBJ1-3; D perhaps matches TRBD1 (6 bases). This CDR3 is built from 16 residues. Trimming shortened V by 4 bases and J by 4 bases, and 17 bases separated the two germline ends. CDR1 is SGHAT, CDR2 FQNNGV, per germline. The CDR3 bases are TGTGCCAGCAGCTACGTGGGACACCCGGGAGGAAACACCATATATTTT. It encodes CASSYVGHPGGNTIYF.

CDR3 bases: TGTGCCACCAGTGATTTTGTCGGGAGTGTGGGATATACGCAGTATTTT. Protein: CATSDFVGSVGYTQYF. V gene TRBV24-1 combines with J gene TRBJ2-3; D perhaps matches TRBD2 (6 bases). The length of the CDR3 is 16 residues. In germline, CDR1 is KGHDR, CDR2 SFDVKD. V was pared by 1 base and J by 7 bases, with 17 bases between.

This sequence joins TRBV7-2 and TRBJ2-1; 11 nucleotides agree with TRBD2. V was pared by 0 bases and J by 2 bases, with 3 bases of the junction left unmatched. This CDR3 comprises 17 residues. Per germline, CDR1 SGHTA and CDR2 FQGNSA. The CDR3 protein is CASSLASGLAAYNEQFF. The CDR3 nucleotides are TGTGCCAGCAGCTTAGCGTCGGGACTAGCGGCCTACAATGAGCAGTTCTTC. The whole variable domain, filled in from reference TRBV7-2 and TRBJ2-1, reads GAGVSQSPSNKVTEKGKDVELRCDPISGHTALYWYRQSLGQGLEFLIYFQGNSAPDKSGLPSDRFSAERTGGSVSTLTIQRTQQEDSAVYLCASSLASGLAAYNEQFFGPGTRLTVL.

The rearrangement uses TRBV3-1 (or the pseudogene TRBV3-2) and TRBJ1-2; D is ambiguous. V was pared by 0 bases and J by 0 bases, with 5 bases between. In germline, CDR1 is LGHDT, CDR2 YNNKEL (reference sequence). The CDR3 extends over 14 amino acids. The CDR3 nucleotides read TGTGCCAGCAGCCAAGATGGCACTAACTATGGCTACACCTTC. This translates into CASSQDGTNYGYTF.

V and J are TRBV27 and TRBJ2-2, with D hard to call. Germline V gene sequence: CDR1 MNHEY, CDR2 SMNVEV (reference sequence). The CDR3 contains 12 residues. Trimming took 5 bases from V and 2 from J, leaving 3 bases between them. The CDR3 sequence is CASSGNTGELFF. The CDR3 coding sequence is TGTGCCAGCAGTGGCAACACCGGGGAGCTGTTTTTT.

The chain employs TRBV6-5 and TRBJ1-1, with TRBD1 matching over 8 bases. The germline V gene encodes CDR1 MNHEY and CDR2 SVGAGI. Trimming took 6 bases from V and 8 from J; bases not matched to a gene: 2. The CDR3 runs to 11 residues. The CDR3 nucleotides read TGTGCCAGCAGGGACAGGGTCGAAGCTTTCTTT. Its translation is CASRDRVEAFF.

This rearrangement joins TRBV7-9 to TRBJ1-1; no clear D. From germline, CDR1 is SEHNR and CDR2 FQNEAQ (reference sequence). This CDR3 is 13 amino acids long. Trimming shortened V by 5 bases and J by 1 base, and 8 bases separated the two germline ends. The CDR3 nucleotides read TGTGCCAGCAGCGTAACAGCGAACACTGAAGCTTTCTTT. Translated, it gives CASSVTANTEAFF.

V is TRBV30 and J is TRBJ1-2, with D tentatively TRBD1 (6 bases). V was pared by 1 base and J by 5 bases, with 14 bases between. The CDR3 loop spans 14 amino acids. CDR1 GTSNPN and CDR2 SVGIG come from the germline V gene (reference sequence). CDR3 protein: CAWSAQGLWYGYTF. The CDR3 DNA reads TGTGCCTGGAGTGCTCAGGGGTTATGGTATGGCTACACCTTC.